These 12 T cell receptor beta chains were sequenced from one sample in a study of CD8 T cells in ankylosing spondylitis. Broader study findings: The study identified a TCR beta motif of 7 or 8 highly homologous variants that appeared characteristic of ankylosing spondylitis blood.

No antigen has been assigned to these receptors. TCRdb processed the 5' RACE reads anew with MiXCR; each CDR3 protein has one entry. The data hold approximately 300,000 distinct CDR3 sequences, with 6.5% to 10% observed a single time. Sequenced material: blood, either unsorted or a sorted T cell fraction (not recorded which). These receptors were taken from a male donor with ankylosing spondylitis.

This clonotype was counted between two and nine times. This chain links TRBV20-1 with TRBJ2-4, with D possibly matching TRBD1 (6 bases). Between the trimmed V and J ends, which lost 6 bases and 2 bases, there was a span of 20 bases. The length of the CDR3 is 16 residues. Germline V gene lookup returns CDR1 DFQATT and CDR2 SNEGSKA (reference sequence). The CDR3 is CSAVNLGAGTKNIQYF. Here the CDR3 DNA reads TGCAGTGCCGTTAATTTGGGGGCCGGGACCAAAAACATTCAGTACTTC.

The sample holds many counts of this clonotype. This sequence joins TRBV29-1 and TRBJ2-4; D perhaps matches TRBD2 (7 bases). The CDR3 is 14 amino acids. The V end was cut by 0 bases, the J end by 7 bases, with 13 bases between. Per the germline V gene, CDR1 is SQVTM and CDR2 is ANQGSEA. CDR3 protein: CSVEDWRGGNIQYF. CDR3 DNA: TGCAGCGTTGAAGATTGGAGGGGGGGCAACATTCAGTACTTC. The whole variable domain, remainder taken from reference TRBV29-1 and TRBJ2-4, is SAVISQKPSRDICQRGTSLTIQCQVDSQVTMMFWYRQQPGQSLTLIATANQGSEATYESGFVIDKFPISRPNLTFSTLTVSNMSPEDSSIYLCSVEDWRGGNIQYFGAGTRLSVL.

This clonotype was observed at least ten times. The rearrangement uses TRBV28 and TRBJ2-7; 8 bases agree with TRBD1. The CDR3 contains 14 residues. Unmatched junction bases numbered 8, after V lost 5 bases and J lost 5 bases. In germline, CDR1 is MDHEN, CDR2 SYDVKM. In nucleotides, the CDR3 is TGTGCCAGCAGTGACAGGACAGGGATGCACGAGCAGTACTTC. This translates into CASSDRTGMHEQYF.

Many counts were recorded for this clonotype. The DNA for the CDR3 is TGTGCCAGCTCACCAATCGCCAGTACAATAACCTACGAGCAGTACTTC. The encoded protein is CASSPIASTITYEQYF. The V gene is TRBV18, the J gene TRBJ2-7; D remains ambiguous. The CDR3 spans 16 residues. Germline loops: CDR1 KGHSH, CDR2 LQKENI. V was shortened by 2 bases and J by 2 bases, with 16 bases between the two germline ends.

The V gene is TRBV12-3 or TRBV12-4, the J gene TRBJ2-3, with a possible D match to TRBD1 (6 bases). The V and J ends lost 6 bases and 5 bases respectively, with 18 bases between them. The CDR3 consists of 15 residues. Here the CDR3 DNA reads TGTGCCAGCAGAACTGGGGACACCGTGAGAGATACGCAGTATTTT. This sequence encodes CASRTGDTVRDTQYF.

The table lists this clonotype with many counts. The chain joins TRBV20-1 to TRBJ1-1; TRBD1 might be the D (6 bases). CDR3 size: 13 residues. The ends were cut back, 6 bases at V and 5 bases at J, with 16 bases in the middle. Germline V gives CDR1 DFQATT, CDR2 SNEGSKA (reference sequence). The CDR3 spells CSATGTPTTEAFF. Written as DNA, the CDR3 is TGCAGTGCAACCGGGACACCGACGACTGAAGCTTTCTTT.

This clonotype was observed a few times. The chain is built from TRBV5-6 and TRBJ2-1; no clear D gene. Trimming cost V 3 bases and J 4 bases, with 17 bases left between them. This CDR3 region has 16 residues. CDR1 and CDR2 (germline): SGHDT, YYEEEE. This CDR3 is CASSSLQQRVYNEQFF. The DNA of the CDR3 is TGTGCCAGCAGCTCCCTACAACAGAGAGTATACAATGAGCAGTTCTTC.

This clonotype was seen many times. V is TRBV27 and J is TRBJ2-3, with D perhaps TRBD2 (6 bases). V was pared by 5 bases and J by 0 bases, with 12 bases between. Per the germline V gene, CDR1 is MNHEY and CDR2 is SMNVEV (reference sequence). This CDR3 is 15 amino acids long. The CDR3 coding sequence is TGTGCCAGCAGTAGATCAGGGACTAGCACAGATACGCAGTATTTT. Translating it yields CASSRSGTSTDTQYF.

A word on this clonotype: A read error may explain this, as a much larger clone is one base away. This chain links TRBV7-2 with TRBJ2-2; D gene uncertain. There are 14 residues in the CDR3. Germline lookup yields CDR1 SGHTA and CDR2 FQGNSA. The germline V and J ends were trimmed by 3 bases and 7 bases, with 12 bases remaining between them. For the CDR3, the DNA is TGTGCCAGCAGCTTTCCCCCCCCAGACGGGGAGCTGTTTTTT. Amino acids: CASSFPPPDGELFF.

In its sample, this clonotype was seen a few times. The CDR3 DNA is TGTGCCAGCACCCGGACAGGGTCAGAGACCCAGTACTTC. Translated: CASTRTGSETQYF. This chain joins TRBV27 and TRBJ2-5; TRBD1 aligns across 8 bases. The V segment lost 7 bases and the J segment 4 bases; nucleotides outside the gene matches: 5. The CDR3 runs to 13 residues. The germline gives CDR1 MNHEY, CDR2 SMNVEV (reference sequence).

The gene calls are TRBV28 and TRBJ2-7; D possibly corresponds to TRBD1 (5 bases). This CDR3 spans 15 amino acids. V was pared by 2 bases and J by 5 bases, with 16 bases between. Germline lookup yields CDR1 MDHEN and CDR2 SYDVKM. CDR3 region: CASSLESPGRDEQYF. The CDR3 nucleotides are TGTGCCAGCAGTTTAGAGTCGCCGGGCAGGGACGAGCAGTACTTC.

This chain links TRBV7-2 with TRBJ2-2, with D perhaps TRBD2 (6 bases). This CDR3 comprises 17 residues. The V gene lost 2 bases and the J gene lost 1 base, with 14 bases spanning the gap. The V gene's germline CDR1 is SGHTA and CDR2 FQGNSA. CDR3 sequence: CASSLIPGTGNTGELFF. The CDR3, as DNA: TGTGCCAGCAGCTTAATCCCCGGGACTGGGAACACCGGGGAGCTGTTTTTT.